This TCR beta chain was identified during a study of blood T cell repertoires in COVID-19. At the level of the study: Nucleic acid was either cDNA or gDNA, and it came from T cells, B-cell-depleted T cells, or PBMCs.

Adults between roughly 18 and 100 years of age took part from more than 20 US areas. Two negative PCRs, clearance, or symptom resolution had been documented for recovered Cohort 3 donors. Per the original data handling: Amplified reference gene primers provided the basis for estimating nucleated cell counts. Data came from immunoSEQ multiplex PCR; TCRdb stores just in-frame clones and leaves some out. V, J and clone size reflect that table, while D and trimming were determined from the DNA. The sample consists of 200,000 to 250,000 clones, roughly 87% of them appearing once. The sample comprised PBMCs or T cells enriched from blood (not recorded which). This TCR came from a young man who had recovered from COVID-19.

The CDR3, as DNA: TGTGCCAGCAGCAGGACGGGGGGCCCCACAGATACGCAGTATTTT. Translation: CASSRTGGPTDTQYF. The chain is built from TRBV3-1 (or the pseudogene TRBV3-2) and TRBJ2-3; D might be TRBD2 (7 bases). The CDR3 runs 15 residues. CDR1 and CDR2 from the germline V gene are LGHDT and YNNKEL (reference sequence). V lost 5 bases to trimming and J lost 2 bases, with 14 bases between them.